The present entry profiles one T cell receptor beta chain with its context. This record belongs to a study of glioma-infiltrating T cells after dendritic cell vaccination. The time point was: after dendritic cell vaccination, including at tumor progression/relapse. Clones were sequenced by immunoSEQ multiplex PCR, and TCRdb holds only the in-frame ones, with some missing. The sample includes some 78,000 clones, 85% of them seen just once. The V and J ends lost 7 bases and 1 base, in that order; junction bases with no gene match: 12. In germline, CDR1 is MDHEN, CDR2 SYDVKM. This CDR3 is 16 amino acids long.

This receptor was obtained from a human donor with glioblastoma. The chain has TRBV28 and TRBJ1-1; TRBD1 agrees at 7 bases. The source material was blood, sampled after dendritic cell vaccination. The CDR3 region has the DNA TGTGCCAGCACCCTGACAGGGACACCCCCGAACACTGAAGCTTTCTTT. This translates into CASTLTGTPPNTEAFF.